A selection of T cell receptor beta chains follows, all from one sample in a study of graft-versus-host responses after intestinal transplantation. No antigen has been assigned to these receptors. Assay: immunoSEQ multiplex PCR; the TCRdb copy retains only in-frame clones and omits some. The profile covers 120,000 or so clones, with 80% to 95% appearing a single time and around 0.55% taken by the ten largest. Sequenced here: unstimulated CD8+ T cells sorted from spleen or lymph node cells, sampled before intestinal transplant. These receptors all come from a human donor who received an intestinal transplant. Each CDR3 is given with its conserved first and last residue. The order of the fields is V gene, J gene, clone size, D gene, CDR3 DNA, CDR3 protein. The D gene is left open where the match is weak. The size entry is marked missing in some rows and otherwise reads once, few, many or a size class.

>TRBV29-1|TRBJ1-2|-|-
TGCAGCGTTGAAATACCCGGGACGGGGAACTATGGCTACACCTTC
CSVEIPGTGNYGYTF
>TRBV5-1|TRBJ2-3|-|TRBD2
TGCGCCAGCAGCTCCCAACTAGCGGGCTTCACAGATACGCAGTATTTT
CASSSQLAGFTDTQYF
>TRBV27|TRBJ2-1|-|-
TGTGCCAGCAGTTTTGGGCTATCGGGCTTCGATGAGCAGTTCTTC
CASSFGLSGFDEQFF
>TRBV6-1|TRBJ2-5|-|TRBD2
TGTGCCAGCAGTGAAAGCGGCGGGAGACAAGAGACCCAGTACTTC
CASSESGGRQETQYF
>TRBV6-7|TRBJ1-4|-|-
TGTGCCACCCGACGCTACATGGGGACTAATGAAAAACTGTTTTTT
CATRRYMGTNEKLFF
>TRBV28|TRBJ2-7|few|-
TGTGCCAGCAGTTTAGGAGGGTACGAGCAGTACTTC
CASSLGGYEQYF
>TRBV27|TRBJ2-7|once|-
TGTGCCAGCAGTTTATCCCGCGGCTACGAGCAGTACTTC
CASSLSRGYEQYF
>TRBV5-4|TRBJ2-4|-|-
TGTGCCAGCAGCCCCTGGGGTAGTCAGACCAAAAACATTCAGTACTTC
CASSPWGSQTKNIQYF
>TRBV6-5|TRBJ2-7|-|-
TGTGCCACCAAGCTTTACGAGCAGTACTTC
CATKLYEQYF
>TRBV11-1|TRBJ2-5|-|-
TGTGCCAGCAGGAATTCGGACGGAAACCAAGAGACCCAGTACTTC
CASRNSDGNQETQYF
>TRBV5-1|TRBJ2-1|-|-
TGCGCCAGCAGCTTTGGGAGGACCTCCGGTGAGCAGTTCTTC
CASSFGRTSGEQFF
>TRBV6-1|TRBJ2-7|-|-
TGTGCCAGCAGGAGCTCTACAGGGCCCTACGAGCAGTACTTC
CASRSSTGPYEQYF
>TRBV30|TRBJ1-1|once|-
TGTGCCTGGAGGTACGTCACTGAAGCTTTCTTT
CAWRYVTEAFF
>TRBV28|TRBJ2-3|-|-
TGTGCCACCGGGGGACATACTCCGACATCACTAGGGCACACAGATACGCAGTATTTT
CATGGHTPTSLGHTDTQYF
>TRBV7-9|TRBJ2-1|-|-
TGTGCCAGCAGCTCCGGGACTTCTGAGCAGTTCTTC
CASSSGTSEQFF
>TRBV11-2|TRBJ2-7|-|-
TGTGCCAGCAGCTTAGATCGGGGAGTAACCTACGAGCAGTACTTC
CASSLDRGVTYEQYF
>TRBV29-1|TRBJ2-7|-|-
TGCAGCGTTGAAGCTCTTAGCCGCGAGCAGTACTTC
CSVEALSREQYF
>TRBV6-5|TRBJ1-2|-|-
TGTGCCAACCCCCTGGGGGTCGCCTACACCTTC
CANPLGVAYTF
>TRBV7-3|TRBJ2-7|-|-
TGTGCCAGCAGCGCCGAGGGGCCTTACGAGCAGTACTTC
CASSAEGPYEQYF
>TRBV11-2|TRBJ1-1|-|TRBD1
TGTGCCAGCAGTCGATTGACAGGGGAATCCTTGGGTGAAGCTTTCTTT
CASSRLTGESLGEAFF
>TRBV4-1|TRBJ2-3|-|TRBD2
TGCGCCAGCAGTCCGTTGACTAGCGGGAGAGAGGGTGAAGCAGATACGCAGTATTTT
CASSPLTSGREGEADTQYF
>TRBV6-5|TRBJ2-7|once|-
TGTGCCGGGGGACGGGCCAACGAGCAGTACTTC
CAGGRANEQYF
>TRBV5-6|TRBJ2-7|few|-
TGTGCCAGCAGCGGCAGGGGCGAGCAGTACTTC
CASSGRGEQYF
>TRBV27|TRBJ2-7|-|-
TGTGCCAGCAGTTTGGACTCAAACTACGAGCAGTACTTC
CASSLDSNYEQYF
>TRBV28|TRBJ2-7|-|TRBD2
TGTGCCAGCCAAGAGACTAGCGGGAGGAGCGCCTACGAGCAGTACTTC
CASQETSGRSAYEQYF
>TRBV14|TRBJ2-3|-|-
TGTGCCAGCAGCTCCCGGGACGGCCGCACAGATACGCAGTATTTT
CASSSRDGRTDTQYF
>TRBV7-9|TRBJ1-2|-|-
TGTGCCAGCAGCTCTTGGTTCTATGGCTACACCTTC
CASSSWFYGYTF
>TRBV5-4|TRBJ2-3|-|-
TGTGCCAGCAGCTTGGGGGGGGAGTCAGATACGCAGTATTTT
CASSLGGESDTQYF
>TRBV9|TRBJ1-5|once|-
TGTGCCAGCAGCGGTGGGGGTGCGGGGCAGCCCCAGCATTTT
CASSGGGAGQPQHF
>TRBV27|TRBJ1-1|-|-
TGTGCCAGCAGTTCAACATTATATATGAACACTGAAGCTTTCTTT
CASSSTLYMNTEAFF
>TRBV7-9|TRBJ1-1|-|-
TGTGCCAGCAGCTTAGTCGAAGCTTTCTTT
CASSLVEAFF
>TRBV5-6|TRBJ1-1|-|-
TGTGCCAGCAGCTTGGGGTTGAACACTGAAGCTTTCTTT
CASSLGLNTEAFF
>TRBV19|TRBJ2-7|-|-
TGTGCCAGTAGTACCTCTCCTGGGTGGGAGCAGTACTTC
CASSTSPGWEQYF
>TRBV7-9|TRBJ2-7|-|-
TGTGCCAGCAGCTTACTAGGAGCGGAGCAGTACTTC
CASSLLGAEQYF
>TRBV27|TRBJ2-7|once|TRBD2
TGTGCCAGCAGTTTATTCGCTAGCGGGTACGAGCAGTACTTC
CASSLFASGYEQYF
>TRBV29-1|TRBJ2-3|-|-
TGCAGCGCTGTCGAAGGGGTACAGTATTTT
CSAVEGVQYF
>TRBV6-5|TRBJ2-7|-|TRBD2
TGTGCCACCGCTCTTAGCGGGCTACCCTACGAGCAGTACTTC
CATALSGLPYEQYF
>TRBV7-7|TRBJ2-5|-|TRBD2
TGTGCTAGCAGCTTAGGTCGGGGGGACCAAGAGACCCAGTACTTC
CASSLGRGDQETQYF
>TRBV5-1|TRBJ2-3|-|-
TGCGCCAGCAGCTTGTGGGGCAGACCAGCGGGTCCTGCCACTAGCACAGATACGCAGTATTTT
CASSLWGRPAGPATSTDTQYF
>TRBV10-3|TRBJ2-1|once|TRBD2
TGTGCCATCAGTGAGTCGTGGGAGGGCCTCAGAAATGAGCAGTTCTTC
CAISESWEGLRNEQFF
>TRBV2|TRBJ2-3|-|TRBD1
TGTGCCAGTAACAGGGGACCTTACACAGATACGCAGTATTTT
CASNRGPYTDTQYF
>TRBV6-4|TRBJ2-3|once|-
TGTGCCAGCAGTGCCACGGGAGTAACAGATACGCAGTATTTT
CASSATGVTDTQYF
>TRBV6-6|TRBJ1-1|-|-
TGTGCCAGCAGTTACTCTGTTGAGAACACTGAAGCTTTCTTT
CASSYSVENTEAFF
>TRBV27|TRBJ2-1|-|-
TGTGCCAGCAGTTTACAGGGGGGGCCGTCCTACAATGAGCAGTTCTTC
CASSLQGGPSYNEQFF
>TRBV30|TRBJ1-1|few|-
TGTGCCTGGAGTTGGGGCACTGAAGCTTTCTTT
CAWSWGTEAFF
>TRBV30|TRBJ2-3|-|-
TGTGCCTGGGTAGGGGGGGTGAGCACAGATACGCAGTATTTT
CAWVGGVSTDTQYF
>TRBV9|TRBJ1-2|-|-
TGTGCCAGCAGCGTAAGGGAGTCCGGGGGTGGCTACACCTTC
CASSVRESGGGYTF
>TRBV23-1|TRBJ2-7|-|TRBD2
TGCGCCAGCAGACTAGCGGGAGTCTGCGAGCAGTACTTC
CASRLAGVCEQYF
>TRBV4-1|TRBJ2-5|-|-
TGCGCCAGCAGCCAAGATCCAGGAAGGAGCGAGACCCAGTACTTC
CASSQDPGRSETQYF
>TRBV9|TRBJ2-5|-|TRBD2
TGTGCCAGCAGCGTAGCTGGTTGGGGGGGAGAGACCCAGTACTTC
CASSVAGWGGETQYF
>TRBV19|TRBJ2-1|-|TRBD1
TGTGCCAGTAGTATCGCCGGGACAGGGGCGGTGGAGCAGTTCTTC
CASSIAGTGAVEQFF
>TRBV19|TRBJ2-3|-|TRBD2
TGTGCCAGTAGTGCCAGCGGGGGTACGCAGTATTTT
CASSASGGTQYF
>TRBV19|TRBJ1-2|few|TRBD1
TGTGCCAGTAGTATGGGGTCCGGGACAGTATATGGCTACACCTTC
CASSMGSGTVYGYTF
>TRBV28|TRBJ1-5|-|TRBD1
TGTGCCAGCAGTTCAGGGGGAGGGTCGAATTATGGCAATCAGCCCCAGCATTTT
CASSSGGGSNYGNQPQHF